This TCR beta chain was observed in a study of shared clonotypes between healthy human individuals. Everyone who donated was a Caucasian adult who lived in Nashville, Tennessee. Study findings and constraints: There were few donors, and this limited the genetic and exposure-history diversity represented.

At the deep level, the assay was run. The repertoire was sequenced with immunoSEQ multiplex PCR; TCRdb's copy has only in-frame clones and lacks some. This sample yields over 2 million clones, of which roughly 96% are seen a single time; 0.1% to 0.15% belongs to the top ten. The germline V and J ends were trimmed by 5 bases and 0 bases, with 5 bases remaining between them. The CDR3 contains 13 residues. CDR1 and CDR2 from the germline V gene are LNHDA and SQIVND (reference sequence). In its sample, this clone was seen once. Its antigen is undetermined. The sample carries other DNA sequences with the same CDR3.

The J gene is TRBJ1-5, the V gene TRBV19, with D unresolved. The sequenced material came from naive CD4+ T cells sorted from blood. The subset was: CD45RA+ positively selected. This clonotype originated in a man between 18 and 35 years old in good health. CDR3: CASSPHSNQPQHF. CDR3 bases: TGTGCCAGTAGTCCCCATAGCAATCAGCCCCAGCATTTT.